The present TCR beta chain was sequenced within a study of CD8 T cells in ankylosing spondylitis. Using its own MiXCR run on the 5' RACE reads, TCRdb lists one record per CDR3 protein. The sample contains 90,000 to 100,000 distinct CDR3 sequences, about 8.3% of which appear only once. This clonotype appeared a few times. The specimen was blood, either unsorted or a sorted T cell fraction (not recorded which). The sequence derives from a male donor with ankylosing spondylitis or in good health (not recorded which).

The CDR3 region is CASSPPFQSGELFF. The CDR3, as DNA: TGTGCCAGCTCACCACCGTTTCAATCGGGGGAGCTGTTTTTT. This rearrangement joins TRBV18 to TRBJ2-2; D remains unclear. The CDR3 contains 14 residues. The V and J ends lost 0 bases and 8 bases respectively, with 10 bases between them. The V gene's germline CDR1 is KGHSH and CDR2 LQKENI.